Below, 16 T cell receptor beta chains from the same sample are listed, as sequenced in a study of T cell changes during pregnancy in multiple sclerosis. Sequencing used immunoSEQ multiplex PCR; TCRdb keeps in-frame clones, though not all of them. This table has tens of thousands of clones, 80% to 95% appearing once. This specimen was peripheral blood, taken in the third trimester of pregnancy. The receptors originated from a female donor in good health, enrolled as a control in a pregnancy study.

The J gene is TRBJ2-7, the V gene TRBV19, with TRBD1 identical over 11 bases. The trim removed 5 bases at V and 3 bases at J, leaving 3 bases unmatched. CDR1 LNHDA and CDR2 SQIVND come from the germline V gene (reference sequence). The CDR3 has 14 residues. This CDR3 reads CASSPGTGGYEQYF. CDR3 sequence (DNA): TGTGCCAGTAGTCCCGGGACAGGGGGCTACGAGCAGTACTTC.

The chain employs TRBV6-1 and TRBJ2-7; D remains ambiguous. The CDR3 totals 16 residues. CDR1 and CDR2 (germline): MNHNS, SASEGT. Deletions cut 2 bases from V and 3 bases from J, with 17 bases between. This chain's CDR3 is CASSESGATALYEQYF. The CDR3 DNA follows: TGTGCCAGCAGTGAAAGTGGTGCGACTGCGCTCTACGAGCAGTACTTC.

The chain recombines TRBV18 with TRBJ1-2; D is ambiguous. Germline loops: CDR1 KGHSH, CDR2 LQKENI. The CDR3 sequence is 15 residues long. Trimming removed 2 bases from V and 0 bases from J, with 10 bases in between. DNA of the CDR3: TGTGCCAGCTCACCATGGGAGGCGACTAACTATGGCTACACCTTC. Translation: CASSPWEATNYGYTF.

Notes on this clone: A read error may produce the germline difference seen at one junction end. The chain uses TRBV5-6 and TRBJ2-1; TRBD2 agrees at 10 bases. The length of the CDR3 is 17 residues. Per germline, CDR1 SGHDT and CDR2 YYEEEE. CDR3 nucleotides: TGTGCCAGCAGTTTGGGGCCGGGACTAGCGACCTACAATGAGCAGTTCTTC. This codes for CASSLGPGLATYNEQFF.

This chain connects TRBV10-3 to TRBJ1-1, with a weak D call TRBD1 (5 bases). V shed 0 bases and J shed 0 bases, with 8 bases lying between them. CDR3 length: 15 amino acids. The germline CDR1 and CDR2 sequences are ENHRY and SYGVKD. In DNA, the CDR3 is TGTGCCATCAGTGAGTCGCTAGGGGTGAACACTGAAGCTTTCTTT. Protein sequence: CAISESLGVNTEAFF.

The chain has TRBV5-1 and TRBJ2-1; 11 bases line up with TRBD2. Germline CDR1 reads SGHRS; CDR2 reads YFSETQ. The CDR3 is 17 amino acids. The ends lost 6 bases at V and 8 bases at J; junction bases unmatched: 16. This CDR3 reads CASMVASGRRWNDEQFF. CDR3 nucleotide sequence: TGCGCCAGCATGGTAGCTAGCGGGAGGAGGTGGAATGATGAGCAGTTCTTC.

V and J are TRBV27 and TRBJ1-6; 10 positions agree with TRBD1. V dropped 3 bases and J dropped 7; count of bases not matched to a gene: 0. Germline CDR1 reads MNHEY; CDR2 reads SMNVEV (reference sequence). This CDR3 region has 14 residues. The CDR3 sequence: CASSLDRGNSPLHF. Written as DNA, the CDR3 is TGTGCCAGCAGTTTGGACAGGGGGAATTCACCCCTCCACTTT.

V gene TRBV5-8 combines with J gene TRBJ1-2, with D possibly being TRBD1 (6 bases). The CDR3 is 14 residues long. The V and J ends lost 4 bases and 1 base respectively, with 11 bases between them. The germline V gene encodes CDR1 SGHTS and CDR2 YDEGEE. The CDR3 nucleotides read TGTGCCAGCAGCACGACAGGAATTAACTATGGCTACACCTTC. Residues: CASSTTGINYGYTF.

The V call is TRBV7-8, the J call TRBJ1-4, with a weak D call TRBD1 (6 bases). The CDR3 sequence is 15 residues long. CDR1 SGHVS and CDR2 FQNEAQ come from the germline V gene. V gave up 6 bases and J gave up 0 bases, with 11 bases separating them. As DNA, the CDR3 is TGTGCCAGCAGGCCTACAGGGACAACTAATGAAAAACTGTTTTTT. Translation: CASRPTGTTNEKLFF.

This clone was seen once. This chain uses TRBV25-1 with TRBJ2-7; D gene unclear. Deletions cut 5 bases from V and 5 bases from J, with 7 bases between. Looked up from germline, CDR1 is MGHDK and CDR2 is SYGVNS. This CDR3 is built from 11 residues. The CDR3 loop reads CASSPHDEQYF. For the CDR3, the DNA is TGTGCCAGCAGTCCCCATGACGAGCAGTACTTC.

The chain joins TRBV6-9 to TRBJ2-7, with D tentatively TRBD2 (6 bases). Germline V gene data show CDR1 as MNHGY and CDR2 as SVAAGI. This CDR3 spans 20 amino acids. The germline V and J ends were trimmed by 2 bases and 1 base, with 27 bases remaining between them. CDR3 nucleotides: TGTGCCAGCAGTTATATAGCGGACCGGGGTAAGGTCATAGTGTCCTACGAGCAGTACTTC. Protein product: CASSYIADRGKVIVSYEQYF.

The chain uses TRBV28 and TRBJ2-5; unclear D gene. Germline V gene lookup returns CDR1 MDHEN and CDR2 SYDVKM. Trimming cost V 1 base and J 1 base, with 7 bases left between them. This CDR3 has 14 residues. This CDR3 is CASSLSTFQETQYF. In DNA form, the CDR3 reads TGTGCCAGCAGTTTATCGACATTCCAAGAGACCCAGTACTTC.

This clone has only one observation. V and J are TRBV5-6 and TRBJ2-3; 8 bases are shared with TRBD1. CDR1 is SGHDT, CDR2 YYEEEE, per germline. The CDR3 has 14 amino acids. V gave up 3 bases and J gave up 3 bases; unmatched junction bases: 3. The CDR3 reads CASSWTGPTDTQYF. CDR3 DNA sequence: TGTGCCAGCAGCTGGACAGGGCCGACAGATACGCAGTATTTT.

J is TRBJ2-1 and V is TRBV11-3; TRBD2 matches at 9 bases. The germline CDR1 and CDR2 sequences are SGHNT and YENEEA. V trimming: 5 bases; J trimming: 9 bases; junction bases outside the gene matches: 5. The CDR3 consists of 13 residues. The CDR3 DNA follows: TGTGCCAGCAGCCTAGCGGGATCGGTTGAGCAGTTCTTC. Translating it yields CASSLAGSVEQFF.

This chain joins TRBV4-3 and TRBJ2-2, with 8 bases that match TRBD2. This CDR3 has 16 residues. V lost 1 base to trimming and J lost 8 bases; unmatched junction nucleotides: 9. Germline CDR1 LGHNA, CDR2 YSLEER. The CDR3 here is CASSQVLAGGLGELFF. DNA for the CDR3: TGCGCCAGCAGCCAAGTGCTGGCGGGAGGACTAGGGGAGCTGTTTTTT.

Here the CDR3 reads CASSSPTIADTQYF. The CDR3 nucleotides read TGTGCCAGCAGTTCTCCCACCATAGCAGATACGCAGTATTTT. The rearrangement links TRBV6-1 to TRBJ2-3; D is undetermined. Germline CDR1 and CDR2: MNHNS and SASEGT. Trimming removed 5 bases from V and 4 bases from J, with 13 bases in between. CDR3 size: 14 residues.